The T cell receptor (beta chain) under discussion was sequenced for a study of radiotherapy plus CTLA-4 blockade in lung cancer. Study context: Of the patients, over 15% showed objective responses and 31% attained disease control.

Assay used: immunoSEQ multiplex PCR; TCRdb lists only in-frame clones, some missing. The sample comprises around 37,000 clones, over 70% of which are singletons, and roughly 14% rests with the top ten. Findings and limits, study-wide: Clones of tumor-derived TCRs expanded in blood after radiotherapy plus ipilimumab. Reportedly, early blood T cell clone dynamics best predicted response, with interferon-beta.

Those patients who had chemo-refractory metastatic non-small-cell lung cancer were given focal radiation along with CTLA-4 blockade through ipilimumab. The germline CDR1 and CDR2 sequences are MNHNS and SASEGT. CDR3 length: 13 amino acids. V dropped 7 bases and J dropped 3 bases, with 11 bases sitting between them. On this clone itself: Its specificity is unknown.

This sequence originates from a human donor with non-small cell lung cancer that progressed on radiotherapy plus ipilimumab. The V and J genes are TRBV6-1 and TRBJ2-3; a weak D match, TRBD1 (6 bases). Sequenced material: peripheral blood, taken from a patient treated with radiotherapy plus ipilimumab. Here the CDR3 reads CASTLDRTDTQYF. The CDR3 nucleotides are TGTGCCAGCACTTTGGACAGAACAGATACGCAGTATTTT.